This passage covers 27 T cell receptor beta chains from one sample sequenced in a study of neurological immune-mediated disorders. TCRdb re-called the 5' RACE reads with MiXCR, one entry per CDR3 protein. There are 95,000 to 150,000 distinct CDR3 sequences in the sample; 3% to 3.5% occur only once, and 1% to 1.5% lies in the top ten. What was sequenced was PBMCs. The receptors derive from a woman aged 25 to 39 with multiple sclerosis.

This clonotype showed up many times. The gene calls are TRBV5-1 and TRBJ1-2, with a possible D match to TRBD1 (6 bases). The ends were cut back, 0 bases at V and 6 bases at J, with 18 bases in the middle. The CDR3 is 16 amino acids. The V gene's germline CDR1 is SGHRS and CDR2 YFSETQ. In DNA form, the CDR3 reads TGCGCCAGCAGCTTGGATCAGCTGGGGGCAAGTAATGGCTACACCTTC. Translating it yields CASSLDQLGASNGYTF.

This clonotype showed up just a few times. The rearrangement joins TRBV7-2 to TRBJ2-5; 8 nucleotides match TRBD2. Germline V gene sequence: CDR1 SGHTA, CDR2 FQGNSA. The CDR3 runs 15 residues. V lost 6 bases, J lost 1 base, and 7 bases stayed unmatched. The CDR3: CASRTTLAAQETQYF. Here the CDR3 DNA reads TGTGCCAGCAGAACCACACTAGCGGCCCAAGAGACCCAGTACTTC.

This clonotype showed up many times. V and J are TRBV7-2 and TRBJ1-2, with 8 nucleotides matching TRBD1. This CDR3 has 14 amino acids. Germline CDR1 is SGHTA and CDR2 is FQGNSA. V shed 4 bases and J 7 bases; nucleotides not matched to a gene: 8. This CDR3 reads CASSSTGDRGGYTF. CDR3 in DNA: TGTGCCAGCAGCTCGACAGGGGATCGAGGTGGCTACACCTTC.

This clonotype has a count of ten or more. This chain connects TRBV6-1 to TRBJ2-7; weak D call: TRBD2 (6 bases). This CDR3 region has 16 residues. The ends were cut back, 6 bases at V and 0 bases at J, with 18 bases in the middle. Germline V lookup: CDR1 MNHNS, CDR2 SASEGT. CDR3 residues: CASRVGTSTNSYEQYF. CDR3 sequence (DNA): TGTGCCAGCAGAGTAGGGACTTCTACAAACTCCTACGAGCAGTACTTC.

This clonotype was detected many times. The rearrangement uses TRBV7-6 and TRBJ2-7; D remains unclear. The CDR3 consists of 14 residues. Germline V gene lookup returns CDR1 SGHVS and CDR2 FNYEAQ. V was shortened by 5 bases and J by 1 base, with 12 bases between the two germline ends. The CDR3 region has the DNA TGTGCCAGCAGCCCGAGTGTGGTTTCCTACGAGCAGTACTTC. Translation: CASSPSVVSYEQYF.

This clonotype came up many times. The V and J genes are TRBV5-4 and TRBJ2-5; 7 bases align to TRBD1. Germline loops: CDR1 SGHNT, CDR2 YYREEE (reference sequence). Trimming took 3 bases from V and 1 from J; bases not matched to a gene: 3. CDR3 length: 14 residues. DNA for the CDR3: TGTGCCAGCAGCTCCGGGACAGTCCAAGAGACCCAGTACTTC. It translates to CASSSGTVQETQYF. Full variable domain (rest looked up from reference TRBV5-4 and TRBJ2-5): ETGVTQSPTHLIKTRGQQVTLRCSSQSGHNTVSWYQQALGQGPQFIFQYYREEENGRGNFPPRFSGLQFPNYSSELNVNALELDDSALYLCASSSGTVQETQYFGPGTRLLVL.

This clonotype was detected many times. The chain recombines TRBV7-8 with TRBJ1-1; unclear D gene. CDR1 is SGHVS and CDR2 is FQNEAQ in the germline V gene. Deletions cut 1 base from V and 1 base from J, with 16 bases between. CDR3 length equals 17 residues. This CDR3 reads CASSLGPVGNTNTEAFF. The DNA of the CDR3 is TGTGCCAGCAGCTTAGGGCCGGTGGGTAATACGAACACTGAAGCTTTCTTT.

This clonotype was seen at least ten times. This chain links TRBV6-5 with TRBJ1-5; D is unresolved. Trimming removed 2 bases at V and 2 bases at J, with 13 bases between. The germline CDR1 and CDR2 sequences are MNHEY and SVGAGI. This CDR3 spans 16 amino acids. CDR3: CASSYLPTHRNQPQHF. DNA of the CDR3: TGTGCCAGCAGTTACCTACCGACACATCGCAATCAGCCCCAGCATTTT.

This clonotype has ten or more counts. This rearrangement joins TRBV7-8 to TRBJ2-7; tentatively, D is TRBD1 (6 bases). Deletions cut 6 bases from V and 1 base from J, with 19 bases between. CDR3 size: 16 residues. CDR1 and CDR2 (germline): SGHVS, FQNEAQ. CDR3 sequence reads: CASSLPGQGLSYEQYF. The CDR3 DNA follows: TGTGCCAGCAGTTTACCAGGGCAGGGGTTATCCTACGAGCAGTACTTC.

The table lists this clonotype with a few counts. A much larger clone sits a single nucleotide away, making a read error possible. The V call is TRBV3-1, the J call TRBJ1-6, with TRBD1 identical over 7 bases. This CDR3 is 15 amino acids long. Germline V gives CDR1 LGHDT, CDR2 YNNKEL (reference sequence). The chain's CDR3 is CASSHSDRENSPLNF. The CDR3 region has the DNA TGTGCCAGCAGCCACTCCGACAGGGAGAATTCACCCCTCAACTTT. Full variable domain (outside the CDR3, taken from reference TRBV3-1 and TRBJ1-6): DTAVSQTPKYLVTQMGNDKSIKCEQNLGHDTMYWYKQDSKKFLKIMFSYNNKELIINETVPNRFSPKSPDKAHLNLHINSLELGDSAVYFCASSHSDRENSPLNFGNGTRLTVT.

At least ten counts were recorded for this clonotype. The chain combines TRBV20-1 with TRBJ2-5; D gene ambiguous. V shed 1 base and J shed 4 bases, with 10 bases lying between them. CDR1 DFQATT and CDR2 SNEGSKA come from the germline V gene (reference sequence). The CDR3 consists of 13 residues. The CDR3 DNA reads TGCAGTGCTAGAGTTTATACGGGAGAGACCCAGTACTTC. It is translated as CSARVYTGETQYF.

This clonotype has a count of ten or more. The rearrangement links TRBV29-1 to TRBJ2-7, with D perhaps matching TRBD2 (6 bases). V lost 4 bases and J lost 2, with 15 bases in between. The germline V gene encodes CDR1 SQVTM and CDR2 ANQGSEA. This CDR3 comprises 14 residues. The CDR3 loop reads CSVGPGLSAYEQYF. CDR3 bases: TGCAGCGTTGGACCGGGACTCTCTGCCTACGAGCAGTACTTC.

This clonotype was picked up many times. The rearrangement links TRBV7-2 to TRBJ1-5; TRBD1 matches 7 bases. Germline CDR1 SGHTA, CDR2 FQGNSA. The CDR3 runs to 18 residues. V lost 1 base to trimming and J lost 0 bases; unmatched junction nucleotides: 9. For the CDR3, the DNA is TGTGCCAGCAGCTTAGGAGGACAGGCCAAATATAGCAATCAGCCCCAGCATTTT. Residues: CASSLGGQAKYSNQPQHF.

V usage is TRBV11-2 and J usage is TRBJ2-7, with a tentative D call TRBD2 (6 bases). This CDR3 region has 14 residues. Germline V CDR1 and CDR2: SGHAT, FQNNGV. V gave up 6 bases and J gave up 5 bases, with 17 bases separating them. Here the CDR3 reads CASRMGGEMDEQYF. DNA for the CDR3: TGTGCCAGCAGGATGGGCGGGGAGATGGACGAGCAGTACTTC.

This clonotype has at least ten counts. The chain has TRBV5-1 and TRBJ1-3; TRBD1 matches at 10 bases. The CDR3 extends over 16 amino acids. The V segment lost 4 bases and the J segment 8 bases; nucleotides outside the gene matches: 12. CDR1 is SGHRS, CDR2 YFSETQ, per germline. The CDR3 DNA is TGCGCCAGCAGCCAAAGGACAGGGGGTCTCATCCACACCATATATTTT. It translates to CASSQRTGGLIHTIYF.

Concerning this clonotype itself: A much larger clone differs by one base, so this may be a read error. The chain combines TRBV5-5 with TRBJ2-2; TRBD2 is a possible D gene (6 bases). The ends were cut back, 0 bases at V and 2 bases at J, with 11 bases in the middle. The CDR3 spans 16 residues. In germline, CDR1 is SGHKS, CDR2 YYEKEE (reference sequence). For the CDR3, the DNA is TGTGCCAGCAGCTTGGCCCGGGGGAGCAACACCGGGGAGCTGTTTTTT. Amino acids: CASSLARGSNTGELFF.

This clonotype was counted ten times or more. V usage is TRBV20-1 and J usage is TRBJ1-4; a possible D gene is TRBD1 (5 bases). There are 14 residues in the CDR3. Trimming removed 0 bases from V and 5 bases from J, with 10 bases in between. CDR1 is DFQATT, CDR2 SNEGSKA, per germline (reference sequence). The CDR3 sequence: CSARDGAANEKLFF. For the CDR3, the DNA is TGCAGTGCTAGAGACGGGGCAGCAAATGAAAAACTGTTTTTT.

This clonotype was observed many times. The chain has TRBV12-3 or TRBV12-4 and TRBJ2-7, with a tentative D call TRBD2 (7 bases). The V end was cut by 3 bases, the J end by 0 bases, with 15 bases between. CDR3 length equals 16 residues. The CDR3 loop reads CASSLSGGGPSYEQYF. In nucleotides, the CDR3 is TGTGCCAGCAGTTTGTCTGGCGGGGGCCCCTCCTACGAGCAGTACTTC.

There are many counts of this clonotype. V and J are TRBV12-5 and TRBJ2-3, with D maybe TRBD2 (5 bases). V lost 4 bases to trimming and J lost 0 bases, with 14 bases between them. CDR3 length: 16 residues. Looked up from germline, CDR1 is LGHNT and CDR2 is FRNRAP. The CDR3 DNA follows: TGTGCTAGTGGTTCCCTGCGACTATCGAGCACAGATACGCAGTATTTT. This translates into CASGSLRLSSTDTQYF.

This clonotype has ten or more counts. The CDR3 DNA reads as TGCAGTGCCGAAGGTAGGGGGGGCACTGAAGCTTTCTTT. Its translation is CSAEGRGGTEAFF. V is TRBV20-1 and J is TRBJ1-1, with TRBD1 as a possible D gene (6 bases). The CDR3 totals 13 residues. The germline V gene encodes CDR1 DFQATT and CDR2 SNEGSKA (reference sequence). Trimming stripped 6 bases from V and 4 bases from J, with 15 bases between.

In this sample, this clonotype turned up many times. The chain has TRBV29-1 and TRBJ2-7, with 10 bases aligning to TRBD2. J was trimmed by 4 bases and V by 6 bases; bases with no gene match: 12. CDR3 size: 15 residues. Germline V gives CDR1 SQVTM, CDR2 ANQGSEA. CDR3 amino acids: CSVLKLAGQLYEQYF. CDR3 nucleotides: TGCAGCGTCCTTAAACTAGCGGGACAACTATACGAGCAGTACTTC.

This clonotype occurred many times. This chain links TRBV5-6 with TRBJ2-1, with 10 positions matching TRBD2. J lost 6 bases, V lost 2 bases, and 11 bases had no gene match. CDR3 size: 17 residues. Germline CDR1 reads SGHDT; CDR2 reads YYEEEE. This chain's CDR3 is CASSFWGVPSGGNEQFF. CDR3 coding DNA: TGTGCCAGCAGCTTCTGGGGGGTTCCTAGCGGGGGCAATGAGCAGTTCTTC.

In its sample, this clonotype was seen many times. This CDR3 reads CASSASVGQETQYF. CDR3 DNA sequence: TGCGCCAGCAGCGCCTCAGTGGGGCAAGAGACCCAGTACTTC. The J gene is TRBJ2-5, the V gene TRBV5-1; D unresolved. V was cut by 4 bases and J by 2 bases, with 12 bases left in between. The CDR3 has 14 amino acids. The germline V gene encodes CDR1 SGHRS and CDR2 YFSETQ.

This clonotype was observed many times. The chain links TRBV29-1 to TRBJ2-3, with D tentatively TRBD2 (5 bases). Trimming shortened V by 5 bases and J by 0 bases, and 6 bases separated the two germline ends. Per the germline V gene, CDR1 is SQVTM and CDR2 is ANQGSEA. The CDR3 covers 12 residues. The CDR3 protein is CSVRTSTDTQYF. The CDR3 coding sequence is TGCAGCGTTAGGACTAGCACAGATACGCAGTATTTT.

This clonotype was picked up many times. The chain recombines TRBV4-3 with TRBJ2-2; D possibly corresponds to TRBD1 (5 bases). Germline V gives CDR1 LGHNA, CDR2 YSLEER. The CDR3 consists of 13 residues. The V end was cut by 0 bases, the J end by 6 bases, with 5 bases between. CDR3 sequence reads: CASSQEGPGELFF. The CDR3 region has the DNA TGCGCCAGCAGCCAAGAGGGGCCCGGGGAGCTGTTTTTT.

This clonotype was counted many times. The chain recombines TRBV30 with TRBJ1-1; no definite D call. CDR1 and CDR2 from the germline V gene are GTSNPN and SVGIG (reference sequence). The CDR3 is made up of 13 amino acids. V lost 0 bases and J 5 bases, leaving 10 bases between the germline ends. The CDR3: CAWSVLRETEAFF. CDR3 DNA sequence: TGTGCCTGGAGTGTACTTAGGGAGACTGAAGCTTTCTTT.

This clonotype came up many times. The chain links TRBV12-3 or TRBV12-4 to TRBJ2-5, with D possibly being TRBD1 or TRBD2 (6 bases each). This CDR3 has 13 residues. Trimming pared 7 bases from V and 7 bases from J, leaving 16 bases between. As DNA, the CDR3 is TGTGCCAGCACCCCGGGCGGAGGGGGGACCCAGTACTTC. Translation: CASTPGGGGTQYF.